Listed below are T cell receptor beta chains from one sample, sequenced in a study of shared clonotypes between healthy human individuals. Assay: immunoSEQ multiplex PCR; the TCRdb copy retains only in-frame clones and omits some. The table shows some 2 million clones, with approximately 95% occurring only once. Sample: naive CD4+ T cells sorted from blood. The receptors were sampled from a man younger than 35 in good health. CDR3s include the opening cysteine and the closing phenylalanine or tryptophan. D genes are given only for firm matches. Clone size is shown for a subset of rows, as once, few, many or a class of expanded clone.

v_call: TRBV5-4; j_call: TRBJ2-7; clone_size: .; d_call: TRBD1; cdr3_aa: CASSPGTGALFSYEQYF; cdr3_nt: TGTGCCAGCAGCCCGGGGACAGGGGCCCTCTTCTCCTACGAGCAGTACTTC
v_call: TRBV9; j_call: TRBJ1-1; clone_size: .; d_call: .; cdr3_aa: CASSAQGGGVAEAFF; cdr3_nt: TGTGCCAGCAGCGCCCAAGGGGGGGGAGTTGCTGAAGCTTTCTTT
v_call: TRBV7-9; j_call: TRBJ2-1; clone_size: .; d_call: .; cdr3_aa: CASSLVNSRSVRPYNEQFF; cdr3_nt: TGTGCCAGCAGCTTAGTAAATAGTAGGTCCGTGAGGCCTTACAATGAGCAGTTCTTC
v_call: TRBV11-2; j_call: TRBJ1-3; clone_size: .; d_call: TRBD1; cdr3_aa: CASSYGDRGNSGNTIYF; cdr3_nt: TGTGCCAGCAGCTATGGTGACAGGGGGAACTCTGGAAACACCATATATTTT
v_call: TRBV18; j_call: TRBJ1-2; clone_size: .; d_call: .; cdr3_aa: CASSPGGVGYTF; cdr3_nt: TGTGCCAGCTCCCCCGGAGGGGTCGGCTACACCTTC
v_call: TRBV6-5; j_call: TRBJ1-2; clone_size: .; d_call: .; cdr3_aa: CASSYGSFYGYTF; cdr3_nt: TGTGCCAGCAGTTACGGGAGTTTCTATGGCTACACCTTC
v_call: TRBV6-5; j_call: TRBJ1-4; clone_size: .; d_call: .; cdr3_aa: CATGRGDEKLFF; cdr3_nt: TGTGCCACGGGTCGGGGGGATGAAAAACTGTTTTTT
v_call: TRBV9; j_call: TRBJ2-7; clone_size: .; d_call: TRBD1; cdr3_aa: CASSSRDRVRGEQYF; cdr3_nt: TGTGCCAGCAGCAGCCGGGACAGGGTGCGGGGCGAGCAGTACTTC
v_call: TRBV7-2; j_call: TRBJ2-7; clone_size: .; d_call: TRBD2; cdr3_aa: CASSFSGRGMSEQYF; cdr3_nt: TGTGCCAGCAGCTTCAGCGGGAGGGGGATGAGCGAGCAGTACTTC
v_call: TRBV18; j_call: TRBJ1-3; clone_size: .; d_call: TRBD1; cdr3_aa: CASSPGQGMNTIYF; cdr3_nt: TGTGCCAGCTCGCCGGGACAGGGGATGAACACCATATATTTT
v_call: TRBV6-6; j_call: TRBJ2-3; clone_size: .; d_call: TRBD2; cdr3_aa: CASSQVTGGEEYF; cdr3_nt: TGTGCCAGCAGTCAAGTGACCGGGGGGGAGGAGTATTTT
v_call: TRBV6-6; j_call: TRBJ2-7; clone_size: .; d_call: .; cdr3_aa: CATHVYGASYEQYF; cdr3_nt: TGTGCCACCCACGTCTACGGCGCATCCTACGAGCAGTACTTC
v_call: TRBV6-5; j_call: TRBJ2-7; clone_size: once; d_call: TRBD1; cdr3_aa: CASSYSGTGHYEQYF; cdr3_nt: TGTGCCAGCAGTTACTCCGGGACAGGACACTACGAGCAGTACTTC
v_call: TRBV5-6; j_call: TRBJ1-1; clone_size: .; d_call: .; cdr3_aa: CASSLTGWGGTEAFF; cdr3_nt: TGTGCCAGCAGCTTAACAGGGTGGGGAGGCACTGAAGCTTTCTTT
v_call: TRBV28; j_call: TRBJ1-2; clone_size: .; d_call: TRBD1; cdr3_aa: CASSFQGGYGYTF; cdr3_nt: TGTGCCAGCAGTTTTCAGGGGGGCTATGGCTACACCTTC
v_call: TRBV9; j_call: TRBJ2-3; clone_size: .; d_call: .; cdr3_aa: CASSPPLIGGLEFTQYF; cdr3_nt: TGTGCCAGCAGCCCCCCCTTAATCGGGGGCCTCGAGTTTACGCAGTATTTT
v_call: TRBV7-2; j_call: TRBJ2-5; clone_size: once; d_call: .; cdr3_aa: CASSLGRAGGREETQYF; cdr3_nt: TGTGCCAGCAGCTTAGGGCGGGCCGGGGGGCGAGAGGAGACCCAGTACTTC
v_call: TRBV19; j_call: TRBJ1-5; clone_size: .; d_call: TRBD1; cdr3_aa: CASSAQGNQPQHF; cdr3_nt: TGTGCCAGTAGTGCACAGGGGAATCAGCCCCAGCATTTT
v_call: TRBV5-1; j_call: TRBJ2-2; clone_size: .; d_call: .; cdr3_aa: CASSLGRNTGELFF; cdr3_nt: TGCGCCAGCAGCTTGGGGCGGAACACCGGGGAGCTGTTTTTT
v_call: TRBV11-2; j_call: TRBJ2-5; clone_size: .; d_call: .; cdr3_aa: CASSSTLTETQYF; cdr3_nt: TGTGCCAGCAGCTCGACTCTAACAGAGACCCAGTACTTC
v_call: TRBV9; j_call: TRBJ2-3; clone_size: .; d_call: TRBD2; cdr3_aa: CASSVSGGPMGDTQYF; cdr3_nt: TGTGCCAGCAGCGTTAGCGGGGGCCCGATGGGAGATACGCAGTATTTT
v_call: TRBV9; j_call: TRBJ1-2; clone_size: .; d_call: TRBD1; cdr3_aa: CASSEGQGASYGYTF; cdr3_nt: TGTGCCAGCAGCGAGGGACAGGGGGCGAGCTATGGCTACACCTTC
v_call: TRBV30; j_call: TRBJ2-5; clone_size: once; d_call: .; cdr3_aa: CALLQGGETQYF; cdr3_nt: TGTGCCTTGCTACAGGGAGGAGAGACCCAGTACTTC
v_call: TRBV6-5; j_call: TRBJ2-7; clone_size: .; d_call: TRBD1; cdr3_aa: CARTGYEQYF; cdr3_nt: TGTGCCAGGACAGGGTACGAGCAGTACTTC
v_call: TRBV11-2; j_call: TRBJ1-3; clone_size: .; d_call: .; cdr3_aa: CASSLVGPGNTIYF; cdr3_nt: TGTGCCAGCAGCTTAGTCGGACCGGGAAACACCATATATTTT
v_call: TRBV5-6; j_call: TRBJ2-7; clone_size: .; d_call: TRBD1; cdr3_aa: CASSFGTGRYEQYF; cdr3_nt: TGTGCCAGCAGCTTCGGGACAGGGCGCTACGAGCAGTACTTC
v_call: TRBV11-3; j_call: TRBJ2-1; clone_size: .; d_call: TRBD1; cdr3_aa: CASSPEGAGEQFF; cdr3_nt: TGTGCCAGCAGCCCAGAGGGGGCAGGTGAGCAGTTCTTC
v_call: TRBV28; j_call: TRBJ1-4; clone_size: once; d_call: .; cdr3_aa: CAAGGSNEKLFF; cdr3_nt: TGTGCCGCCGGGGGTTCTAATGAAAAACTGTTTTTT
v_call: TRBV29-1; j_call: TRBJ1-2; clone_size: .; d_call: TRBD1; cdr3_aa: CSVTGAGGAVGYTF; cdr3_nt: TGCAGCGTGACAGGTGCAGGGGGCGCGGTTGGCTACACCTTC
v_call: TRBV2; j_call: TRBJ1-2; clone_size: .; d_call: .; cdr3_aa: CASQVQGGYGYTF; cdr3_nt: TGTGCCAGTCAGGTTCAGGGAGGATATGGCTACACCTTC
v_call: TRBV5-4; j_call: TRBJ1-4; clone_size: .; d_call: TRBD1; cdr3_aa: CASSAAAGGTEKLFF; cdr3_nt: TGTGCCAGCAGCGCCGCAGCAGGGGGCACTGAAAAACTGTTTTTT
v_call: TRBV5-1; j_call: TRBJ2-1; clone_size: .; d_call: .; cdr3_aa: CASSIGGSYNEQFF; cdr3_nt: TGCGCCAGCAGCATAGGAGGTTCCTACAATGAGCAGTTCTTC
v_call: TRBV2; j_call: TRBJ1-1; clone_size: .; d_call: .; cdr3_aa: CASSGDKTEAFF; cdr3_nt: TGTGCCAGCAGCGGGGACAAGACTGAAGCTTTCTTT
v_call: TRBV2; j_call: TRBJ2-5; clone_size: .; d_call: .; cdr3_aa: CASRIWTPQETQYF; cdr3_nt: TGTGCCAGCAGGATCTGGACACCTCAAGAGACCCAGTACTTC
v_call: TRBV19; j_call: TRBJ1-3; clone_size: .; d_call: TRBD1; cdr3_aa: CGAGTGTGILRSGNTIYF; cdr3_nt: TGTGGCGCCGGGACCGGGACAGGGATACTCCGCTCTGGAAACACCATATATTTT
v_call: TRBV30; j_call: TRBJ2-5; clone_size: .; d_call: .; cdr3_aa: CAWSVRRSETQYF; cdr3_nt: TGTGCCTGGAGTGTACGAAGGTCAGAGACCCAGTACTTC
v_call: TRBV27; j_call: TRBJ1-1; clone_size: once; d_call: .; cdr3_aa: CASSLRRAGGGEAFF; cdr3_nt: TGTGCCAGCAGTTTAAGGAGGGCGGGCGGGGGTGAAGCTTTCTTT
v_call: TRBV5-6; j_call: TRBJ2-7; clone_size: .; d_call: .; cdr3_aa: CASTRSWAYEQYF; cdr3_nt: TGTGCCAGCACTAGGAGTTGGGCCTACGAGCAGTACTTC
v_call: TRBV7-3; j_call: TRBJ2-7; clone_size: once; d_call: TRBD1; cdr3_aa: CASSRGQVEEQYF; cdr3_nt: TGTGCCAGCAGCCGGGGACAGGTGGAGGAGCAGTACTTC
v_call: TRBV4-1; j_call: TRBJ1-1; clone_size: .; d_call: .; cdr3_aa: CATTGSSTEAFF; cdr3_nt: TGCGCCACGACCGGGAGTAGCACTGAAGCTTTCTTT
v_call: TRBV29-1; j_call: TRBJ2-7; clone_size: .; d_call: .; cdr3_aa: CSVHKGSSYEQYF; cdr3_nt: TGCAGCGTTCATAAAGGGAGCTCCTACGAGCAGTACTTC
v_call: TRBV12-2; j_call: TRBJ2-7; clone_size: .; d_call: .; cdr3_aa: CASRLRGITYEQYF; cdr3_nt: TGTGCAAGTCGCCTACGGGGCATAACCTACGAGCAGTACTTC
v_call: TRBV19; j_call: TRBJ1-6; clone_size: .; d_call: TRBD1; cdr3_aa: CASSTAGTGVSPLHF; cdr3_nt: TGTGCCAGTAGTACAGCCGGGACAGGGGTTTCACCCCTCCACTTT
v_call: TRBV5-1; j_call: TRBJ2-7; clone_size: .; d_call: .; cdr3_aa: CASSLNGRTGYEQYF; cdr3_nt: TGCGCCAGCAGCTTAAACGGCCGGACTGGATACGAGCAGTACTTC
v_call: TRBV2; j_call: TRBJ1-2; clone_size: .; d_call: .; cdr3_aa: CASSEAGGNYGYTF; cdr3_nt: TGTGCCAGCAGTGAAGCAGGCGGAAACTATGGCTACACCTTC
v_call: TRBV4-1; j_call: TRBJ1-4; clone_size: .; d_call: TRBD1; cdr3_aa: CASSLRTGGSPNEKLFF; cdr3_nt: TGCGCCAGCAGCCTTAGGACAGGGGGCTCTCCTAATGAAAAACTGTTTTTT
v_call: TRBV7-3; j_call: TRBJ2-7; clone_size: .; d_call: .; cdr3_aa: CASSLGVTYEQYF; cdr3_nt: TGTGCCAGCAGCTTAGGGGTTACCTACGAGCAGTACTTC
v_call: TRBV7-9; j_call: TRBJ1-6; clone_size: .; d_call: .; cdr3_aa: CASSLVEGNSPLHF; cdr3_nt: TGTGCCAGCAGCTTAGTGGAAGGTAATTCACCCCTCCACTTT
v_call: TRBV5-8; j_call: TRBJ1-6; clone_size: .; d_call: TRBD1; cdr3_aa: CASSLDRGPGGNSPLHF; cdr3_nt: TGTGCCAGCAGCTTGGACAGGGGGCCGGGGGGGAATTCACCCCTCCACTTT
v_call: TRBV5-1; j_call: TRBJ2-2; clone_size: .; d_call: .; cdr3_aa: CASSAGLHYVGELFF; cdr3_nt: TGCGCCAGCAGCGCGGGACTTCATTATGTCGGGGAGCTGTTTTTT
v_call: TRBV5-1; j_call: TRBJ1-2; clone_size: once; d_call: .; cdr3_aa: CASSLAFSGKNYGYTF; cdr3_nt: TGCGCCAGCAGCTTGGCCTTTTCAGGGAAGAACTATGGCTACACCTTC
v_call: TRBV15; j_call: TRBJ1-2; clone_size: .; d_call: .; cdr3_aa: CATSSVISGYGYTF; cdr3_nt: TGTGCCACCAGCTCCGTTATCAGTGGCTATGGCTACACCTTC
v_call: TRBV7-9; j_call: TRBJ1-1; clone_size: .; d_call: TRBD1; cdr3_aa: CASRIGDRANTEAFF; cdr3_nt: TGTGCCAGCAGGATAGGGGACAGGGCGAACACTGAAGCTTTCTTT
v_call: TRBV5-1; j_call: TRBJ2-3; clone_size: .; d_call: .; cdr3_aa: CASSLGANTQYF; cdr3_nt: TGCGCCAGCAGCTTGGGGGCCAATACGCAGTATTTT